Shown below are 5 T cell receptor beta chains from a single sample sequenced in a study of glioma-infiltrating T cells. TCR alpha and beta CDR3 regions were amplified from RNA using iRepertoire nested multiplex PCR. TCRdb reanalysed the multiplex PCR reads using MiXCR and keeps one entry per CDR3 protein. The data contain roughly 190,000 distinct CDR3 sequences, 30% to 40% of them singletons. The sequenced sample was glioma tissue, nonneoplastic brain tissue, or PBMCs (not recorded which). Source of these receptors: a human donor with low-grade glioma or glioblastoma, undergoing nonglioma brain surgery, or in good health (not recorded which).

This chain uses TRBV12-3 or TRBV12-4 with TRBJ2-1; TRBD2 matches 7 bases. CDR3 length: 14 amino acids. After removal of 5 bases from V and 6 bases from J, the junction contained 7 bases not matched to a gene. CDR3 amino acids: CASSILAFSNEQFF. CDR3 nucleotides: TGTGCCAGCAGTATACTAGCGTTCAGCAATGAGCAGTTCTTC.

This clonotype came up many times. This sequence joins TRBV25-1 and TRBJ2-2; D not certain. The CDR3 consists of 11 residues. The germline V gene has CDR1 MGHDK and CDR2 SYGVNS. The V gene lost 4 bases and the J gene lost 7 bases, with 4 bases spanning the gap. The CDR3 DNA reads as TGTGCCAGCAGTGCCTTCGGGGAGCTGTTTTTT. Its translation is CASSAFGELFF.

This clonotype came up many times. V gene TRBV4-1 combines with J gene TRBJ1-1; TRBD1 is a possible D gene (6 bases). Germline V lookup: CDR1 MGHRA, CDR2 YSYEKL. Trimming removed 1 base from V and 6 bases from J, with 9 bases in between. The CDR3 runs to 13 residues. The CDR3 sequence is CASSQVGGPEAFF. The CDR3 DNA is TGCGCCAGCAGCCAAGTGGGGGGGCCTGAAGCTTTCTTT.

Comment on this clonotype: This may come from a read error, since a much larger clone is one base off. The chain has TRBV5-1 and TRBJ1-2, with D hard to call. Germline V gene sequence: CDR1 SGHRS, CDR2 YFSETQ. The CDR3 is 14 residues long. V lost 4 bases, J lost 8 bases, and 18 bases lay in between. Written as DNA, the CDR3 is TGCGCCAGCAGCGTGGGTGCCGGAGGTGGGGGCTACACCTTC. Its translation is CASSVGAGGGGYTF.

This clonotype was recorded many times. The genes are TRBV20-1 and TRBJ2-7, with 9 nucleotides matching TRBD1. CDR1 and CDR2 (germline): DFQATT, SNEGSKA (reference sequence). V shed 4 bases, J shed 5 bases, and the junction held 9 bases outside the gene matches. This CDR3 is built from 14 residues. In DNA form, the CDR3 reads TGCAGTGCTACACCGGGACAGGGACTTCACGAGCAGTACTTC. Translation gives CSATPGQGLHEQYF.